This entry describes one T cell receptor beta chain. The data were obtained in a study of long-term antiretroviral therapy in people with HIV. A v3.0 immunoSEQ assay was performed at survey level. Repertoires were generated with immunoSEQ multiplex PCR, while TCRdb's copy carries only in-frame clones and drops some. The sample lists about 18,000 clones, approximately 81% occurring once. This specimen was unsorted PBMCs, taken 0.6 years after starting antiretroviral therapy. This sequence was found in a woman aged 18-29 years with HIV.

CDR3 protein: CASSSPLKNTEAFF. CDR3 sequence (DNA): TGTGCCAGCAGTTCCCCCCTGAAGAACACTGAAGCTTTCTTT. This chain connects TRBV6-5 to TRBJ1-1; D is undetermined. V was clipped by 4 bases and J by 1 base, with 10 bases between them. This CDR3 spans 14 amino acids. CDR1 is MNHEY, CDR2 SVGAGI, per germline.